Below are 21 T cell receptor beta chains sequenced from a single sample in a study of CD8 T cells in Susac syndrome. Random hexamers primed reverse transcription of roughly 0.5 to 1 ug RNA. Each CDR3 protein is one row after TCRdb ran MiXCR on the immunoSEQ multiplex PCR reads. The sample has just over 300,000 distinct CDR3 sequences; around 92% are singletons. Material: CD4+ T cells from PBMCs. Every receptor here comes from a human donor with multiple sclerosis.

V and J are TRBV24-1 and TRBJ2-1; the match to TRBD2 covers 12 bases. Germline V gene sequence: CDR1 KGHDR, CDR2 SFDVKD. V shed 4 bases and J 6 bases; nucleotides not matched to a gene: 3. The CDR3 has 15 residues. The CDR3 loop is CATSDWTSGINEQFF. The DNA of the CDR3 is TGTGCCACCAGTGACTGGACTAGCGGGATCAATGAGCAGTTCTTC.

V usage is TRBV7-9 and J usage is TRBJ1-3; no clear D. The V gene lost 6 bases and the J gene lost 1 base, with 19 bases spanning the gap. Germline CDR1 and CDR2: SEHNR and FQNEAQ (reference sequence). The CDR3 extends over 17 amino acids. The CDR3 DNA reads as TGTGCCAGCAGTTTCTACACCAGCGCTCGATCTGGAAACACCATATATTTT. Its translation: CASSFYTSARSGNTIYF.

The chain combines TRBV30 with TRBJ2-1; 10 bases align to TRBD2. CDR1 is GTSNPN, CDR2 SVGIG, per germline (reference sequence). CDR3 length: 15 residues. The J segment lost 10 bases and the V segment lost 0 bases, leaving 9 bases of the junction unmatched. CDR3 protein: CAWSVRSGGGREQFF. The CDR3 nucleotides are TGTGCCTGGAGTGTAAGGAGCGGGGGGGGGCGGGAGCAGTTCTTC. Looking up the rest from reference TRBV30 and TRBJ2-1 gives the full variable domain: SQTIHQWPATLVQPVGSPLSLECTVEGTSNPNLYWYRQAAGRGLQLLFYSVGIGQISSEVPQNLSASRPQDRQFILSSKKLLLSDSGFYLCAWSVRSGGGREQFFGPGTRLTVL.

This clonotype was detected only a few times. The chain links TRBV5-1 to TRBJ1-1; no reliable D call. The CDR3 is made up of 13 amino acids. The V gene lost 4 bases and the J gene lost 3 bases, with 10 bases spanning the gap. Germline CDR1 is SGHRS and CDR2 is YFSETQ. The CDR3, as DNA: TGCGCCAGCAGCCCCCTCCGGGACACTGAAGCTTTCTTT. Protein product: CASSPLRDTEAFF.

This clonotype was seen more than once but under ten times. This chain uses TRBV9 with TRBJ2-2, with 8 bases matching TRBD1. This CDR3 is built from 16 residues. Unmatched junction bases numbered 2, after V lost 0 bases and J lost 1 base. Looked up from germline, CDR1 is SGDLS and CDR2 is YYNGEE. The CDR3 spells CASSVAGTGNTGELFF. As DNA, the CDR3 is TGTGCCAGCAGCGTAGCCGGGACAGGGAACACCGGGGAGCTGTTTTTT.

The chain recombines TRBV6-2 or TRBV6-3 with TRBJ1-6; 7 bases match TRBD1. This CDR3 has 15 amino acids. Unmatched junction bases numbered 8, after V lost 5 bases and J lost 7 bases. CDR1 and CDR2 from the germline V gene are MNHEY and SVGEGT. The CDR3 region has the DNA TGTGCCAGCAGTCATGACAGGGATGCGAATTCACCCCTCCACTTT. Translated: CASSHDRDANSPLHF.

The J gene is TRBJ2-3, the V gene TRBV18; the match to TRBD2 covers 10 bases. Germline trimming cut 3 bases from V and 1 base from J; bases unmatched to any gene: 4. The CDR3 totals 16 residues. Germline lookup yields CDR1 KGHSH and CDR2 LQKENI. CDR3: CASSPRTSGGTDTQYF. The CDR3, as DNA: TGTGCCAGCTCACCCAGGACTAGCGGTGGCACAGATACGCAGTATTTT.

The chain uses TRBV29-1 and TRBJ2-1; TRBD2 matches at 8 bases. Germline V gene lookup returns CDR1 SQVTM and CDR2 ANQGSEA. The length of the CDR3 is 12 residues. The J segment lost 5 bases and the V segment lost 7 bases, leaving 4 bases of the junction unmatched. In nucleotides, the CDR3 is TGCAGCGAAACTAGCGGTCACAATGAGCAGTTCTTC. Residues: CSETSGHNEQFF.

V gene TRBV2 combines with J gene TRBJ1-5; TRBD1 agrees at 7 bases. Germline V gene sequence: CDR1 SNHLY, CDR2 FYNNEI. V shed 4 bases, J shed 1 base, and the junction held 13 bases outside the gene matches. The CDR3 covers 18 residues. CDR3 in DNA: TGTGCCAGCAGTGGACCAGAGACAGGGCTTAGAAGCAATCAGCCCCAGCATTTT. Protein sequence: CASSGPETGLRSNQPQHF.

The chain employs TRBV19 and TRBJ1-3; D gene ambiguous. Germline-derived CDR1 and CDR2 are LNHDA and SQIVND (reference sequence). This CDR3 has 15 residues. Trimming stripped 3 bases from V and 0 bases from J, with 9 bases between. CDR3 nucleotides: TGTGCCAGTAGTATCAACGGGGTCTCTGGAAACACCATATATTTT. Amino acid sequence: CASSINGVSGNTIYF.

The chain couples TRBV27 to TRBJ2-2, with 15 bases fitting TRBD2. The CDR3 contains 18 residues. Germline assignment: CDR1 MNHEY and CDR2 SMNVEV (reference sequence). V lost 5 bases to trimming and J lost 4 bases; unmatched junction nucleotides: 8. The CDR3 here is CASSRGLAGGLGTGELFF. The DNA for the CDR3 is TGTGCCAGCAGTCGGGGACTAGCGGGGGGTCTTGGCACCGGGGAGCTGTTTTTT.

This clonotype was seen just once. J is TRBJ2-5 and V is TRBV20-1, with D perhaps TRBD2 (7 bases). The germline V gene encodes CDR1 DFQATT and CDR2 SNEGSKA (reference sequence). The CDR3 contains 13 residues. This CDR3 reads CSTGGSIQETQYF. CDR3 DNA: TGCAGCACGGGGGGCTCCATCCAAGAGACCCAGTACTTC.

The genes are TRBV18 and TRBJ2-2, with a tentative D call TRBD1 (7 bases). CDR3 length equals 18 residues. Germline V lookup: CDR1 KGHSH, CDR2 LQKENI. The V gene lost 4 bases and the J gene lost 1 base, with 19 bases spanning the gap. The chain's CDR3 is CASSLGMEGQLNTGELFF. The CDR3 nucleotides are TGTGCCAGCTCACTGGGGATGGAGGGACAGCTGAACACCGGGGAGCTGTTTTTT.

The chain recombines TRBV20-1 with TRBJ2-3; D is possibly TRBD1 (5 bases). The CDR3 extends over 14 amino acids. Germline CDR1 is DFQATT and CDR2 is SNEGSKA (reference sequence). Trimming took 3 bases from V and 3 from J, leaving 13 bases between them. The CDR3 loop is CSASRVISTDTQYF. As DNA, the CDR3 is TGCAGTGCTAGCAGGGTGATCTCGACAGATACGCAGTATTTT.

The chain is built from TRBV5-1 and TRBJ1-1; D is undetermined. The germline CDR1 and CDR2 sequences are SGHRS and YFSETQ. This CDR3 region has 14 residues. V lost 8 bases and J lost 4, with 18 bases in between. The CDR3 protein is CASRSLVGGTEAFF. CDR3 bases: TGCGCCAGTCGCTCCTTAGTCGGCGGCACTGAAGCTTTCTTT. Together with reference TRBV5-1 and TRBJ1-1, the CDR3 gives the full variable domain: KAGVTQTPRYLIKTRGQQVTLSCSPISGHRSVSWYQQTPGQGLQFLFEYFSETQRNKGNFPGRFSGRQFSNSRSEMNVSTLELGDSALYLCASRSLVGGTEAFFGQGTRLTVV.

The chain joins TRBV5-1 to TRBJ1-2; perhaps TRBD1 as D (6 bases). Germline CDR1 reads SGHRS; CDR2 reads YFSETQ. The CDR3 extends over 16 amino acids. The V and J ends lost 4 bases and 6 bases respectively, with 22 bases between them. CDR3 DNA sequence: TGCGCCAGCAGCCTCCTAGGACAGCCAAATACAGATGGCTACACCTTC. It encodes CASSLLGQPNTDGYTF.

The chain is built from TRBV18 and TRBJ2-7, with 11 bases aligning to TRBD2. Germline CDR1 is KGHSH and CDR2 is LQKENI. V lost 2 bases, J lost 3 bases, and 6 bases stayed unmatched. CDR3 length: 16 amino acids. In DNA form, the CDR3 reads TGTGCCAGCTCACCAAACCCCGGGACTAGCGGCTACGAGCAGTACTTC. Protein sequence: CASSPNPGTSGYEQYF. Combining the CDR3 with reference TRBV18 and TRBJ2-7 gives the whole variable domain NAGVMQNPRHLVRRRGQEARLRCSPMKGHSHVYWYRQLPEEGLKFMVYLQKENIIDESGMPKERFSAEFPKEGPSILRIQQVVRGDSAAYFCASSPNPGTSGYEQYFGPGTRLTVT.

This clonotype was picked up one time. The CDR3 DNA sequence: TGCGCCAGCCGCTCCGGGACTCCTTCCACTGAAGCTTTCTTT. Protein: CASRSGTPSTEAFF. The chain is built from TRBV5-1 and TRBJ1-1; tentatively, D is TRBD1 (5 bases). The CDR3 has 14 amino acids. Germline V CDR1 and CDR2: SGHRS, YFSETQ. Trimming stripped 7 bases from V and 4 bases from J, with 17 bases between.

The chain employs TRBV27 and TRBJ1-2, with 12 nucleotides matching TRBD1. Germline lookup yields CDR1 MNHEY and CDR2 SMNVEV (reference sequence). The CDR3 sequence is 18 residues long. Trimming removed 3 bases from V and 2 bases from J; junction bases left unmatched: 10. The CDR3 nucleotides read TGTGCCAGCAGTTTCTCTCACCGGGACAGGGGGCTAAACTATGGCTACACCTTC. It translates to CASSFSHRDRGLNYGYTF.

V and J are TRBV19 and TRBJ2-5; no reliable D call. V dropped 3 bases and J dropped 7 bases, with 18 bases sitting between them. The CDR3 runs to 15 residues. The germline V gene encodes CDR1 LNHDA and CDR2 SQIVND (reference sequence). CDR3 loop: CASSISSSTPGTQYF. CDR3 DNA sequence: TGTGCCAGTAGTATCAGTAGCAGCACCCCCGGGACCCAGTACTTC.

The chain joins TRBV11-2 to TRBJ2-5, with 10 nucleotides matching TRBD2. This CDR3 is 18 amino acids long. The germline V gene encodes CDR1 SGHAT and CDR2 FQNNGV. The J segment lost 5 bases and the V segment lost 4 bases, leaving 16 bases of the junction unmatched. The CDR3 region has the DNA TGTGCCAGCAGCTCCCAAGCGGGAGGGCCGTCTTCGCCCGAGACCCAGTACTTC. Its protein product is CASSSQAGGPSSPETQYF.